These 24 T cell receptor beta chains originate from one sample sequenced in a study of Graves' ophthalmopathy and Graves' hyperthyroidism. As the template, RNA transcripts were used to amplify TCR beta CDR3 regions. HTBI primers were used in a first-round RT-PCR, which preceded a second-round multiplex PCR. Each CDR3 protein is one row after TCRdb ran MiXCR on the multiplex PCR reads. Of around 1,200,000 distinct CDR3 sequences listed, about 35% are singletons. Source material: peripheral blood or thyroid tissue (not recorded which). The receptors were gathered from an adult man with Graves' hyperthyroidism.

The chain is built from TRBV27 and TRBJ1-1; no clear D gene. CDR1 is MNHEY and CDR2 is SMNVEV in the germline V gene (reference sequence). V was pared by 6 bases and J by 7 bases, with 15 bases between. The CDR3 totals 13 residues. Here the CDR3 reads CASSNRTTYEAFF. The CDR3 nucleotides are TGTGCCAGCAGCAATAGAACTACGTATGAAGCTTTCTTT.

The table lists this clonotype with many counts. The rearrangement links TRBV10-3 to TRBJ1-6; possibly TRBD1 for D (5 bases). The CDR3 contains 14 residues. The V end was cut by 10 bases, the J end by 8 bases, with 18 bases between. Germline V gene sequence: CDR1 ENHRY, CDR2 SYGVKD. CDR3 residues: CASSEAVGHSPLHF. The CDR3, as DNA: TGTGCCAGCTCCGAGGCAGTGGGGCATTCACCCCTCCACTTT.

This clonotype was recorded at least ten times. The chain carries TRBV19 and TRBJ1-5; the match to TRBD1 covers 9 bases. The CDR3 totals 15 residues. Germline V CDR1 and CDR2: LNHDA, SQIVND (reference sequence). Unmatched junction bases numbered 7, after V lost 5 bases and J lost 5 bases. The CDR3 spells CASSYGTGQHQPQHF. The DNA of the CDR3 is TGTGCCAGTAGTTACGGGACAGGGCAGCATCAGCCCCAGCATTTT.

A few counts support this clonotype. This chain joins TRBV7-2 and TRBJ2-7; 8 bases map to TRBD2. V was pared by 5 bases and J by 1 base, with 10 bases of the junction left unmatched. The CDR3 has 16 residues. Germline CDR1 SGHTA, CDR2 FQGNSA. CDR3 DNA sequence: TGTGCCAGCAGCCCGACCACGGGAGGGGAGTCCTACGAGCAGTACTTC. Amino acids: CASSPTTGGESYEQYF. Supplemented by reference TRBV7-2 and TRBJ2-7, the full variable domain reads GAGVSQSPSNKVTEKGKDVELRCDPISGHTALYWYRQSLGQGLEFLIYFQGNSAPDKSGLPSDRFSAERTGGSVSTLTIQRTQQEDSAVYLCASSPTTGGESYEQYFGPGTRLTVT.

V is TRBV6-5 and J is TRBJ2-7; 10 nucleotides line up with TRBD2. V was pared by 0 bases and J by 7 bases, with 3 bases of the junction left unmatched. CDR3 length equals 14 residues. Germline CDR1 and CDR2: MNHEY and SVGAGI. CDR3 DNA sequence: TGTGCCAGCAGTTACTCAGCTAGCGGGAGTGAGCAGTACTTC. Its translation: CASSYSASGSEQYF.

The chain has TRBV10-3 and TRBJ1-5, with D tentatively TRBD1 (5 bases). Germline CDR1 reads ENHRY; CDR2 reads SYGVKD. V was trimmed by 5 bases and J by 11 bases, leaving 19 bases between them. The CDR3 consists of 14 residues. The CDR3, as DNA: TGTGCCATCAGTTCAGGCGGGGGGGTGGAGACCCAGCATTTT. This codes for CAISSGGGVETQHF.

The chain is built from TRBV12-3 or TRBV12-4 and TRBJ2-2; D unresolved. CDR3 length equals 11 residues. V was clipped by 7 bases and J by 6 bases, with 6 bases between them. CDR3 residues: CASNGPGELFF. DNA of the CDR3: TGTGCCAGCAACGGACCCGGGGAGCTGTTTTTT.

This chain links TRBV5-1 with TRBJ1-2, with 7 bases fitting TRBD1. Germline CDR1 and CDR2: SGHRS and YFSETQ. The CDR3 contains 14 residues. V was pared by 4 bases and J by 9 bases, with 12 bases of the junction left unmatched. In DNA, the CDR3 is TGCGCCAGCAGCCCAGAAACAGGGGCGTTGAGCTACACCTTC. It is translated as CASSPETGALSYTF.

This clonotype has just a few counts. The CDR3 loop is CATSGQGRSDTQYF. The DNA for the CDR3 is TGTGCCACCAGTGGACAAGGGCGGTCAGATACGCAGTATTTT. The chain has TRBV24-1 and TRBJ2-3; D unclear. From germline, CDR1 is KGHDR and CDR2 SFDVKD. The CDR3 runs 14 residues. V was shortened by 5 bases and J by 4 bases, with 12 bases between the two germline ends.

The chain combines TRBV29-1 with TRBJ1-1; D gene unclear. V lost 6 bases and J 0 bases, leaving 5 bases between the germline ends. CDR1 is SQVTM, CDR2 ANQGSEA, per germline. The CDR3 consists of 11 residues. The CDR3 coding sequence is TGCAGCGTAGGCTTGAACACTGAAGCTTTCTTT. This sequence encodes CSVGLNTEAFF.

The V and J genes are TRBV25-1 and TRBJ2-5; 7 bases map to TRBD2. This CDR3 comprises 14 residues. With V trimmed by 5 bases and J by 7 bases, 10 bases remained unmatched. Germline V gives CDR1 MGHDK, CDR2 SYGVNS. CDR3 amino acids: CASSLSLAEGTQYF. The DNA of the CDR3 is TGTGCCAGCAGTTTATCTCTAGCGGAGGGGACCCAGTACTTC.

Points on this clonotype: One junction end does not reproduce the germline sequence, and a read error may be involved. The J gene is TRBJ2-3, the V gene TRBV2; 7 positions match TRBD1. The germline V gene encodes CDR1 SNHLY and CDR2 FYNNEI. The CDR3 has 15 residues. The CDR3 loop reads CVSSATGFGTDTQYF. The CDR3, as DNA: TGTGTCAGCAGTGCGACAGGGTTTGGGACAGATACGCAGTATTTT.

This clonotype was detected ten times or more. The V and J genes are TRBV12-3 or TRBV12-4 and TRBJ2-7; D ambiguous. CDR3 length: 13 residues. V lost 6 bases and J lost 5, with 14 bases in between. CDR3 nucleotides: TGTGCCAGCAGCACGAAGGTACGGAACGAGCAGTACTTC. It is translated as CASSTKVRNEQYF.

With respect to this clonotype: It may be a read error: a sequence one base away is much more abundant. Here the CDR3 DNA reads TGTGCCAGCAGTGAATTCTTAGCGGGGGGGAATCGAGAGACCCAGTACTTC. The encoded protein is CASSEFLAGGNRETQYF. V and J are TRBV2 and TRBJ2-5; the match to TRBD2 covers 11 bases. The CDR3 contains 17 residues. CDR1 is SNHLY and CDR2 is FYNNEI in the germline V gene. V shed 2 bases, J shed 4 bases, and the junction held 9 bases outside the gene matches.

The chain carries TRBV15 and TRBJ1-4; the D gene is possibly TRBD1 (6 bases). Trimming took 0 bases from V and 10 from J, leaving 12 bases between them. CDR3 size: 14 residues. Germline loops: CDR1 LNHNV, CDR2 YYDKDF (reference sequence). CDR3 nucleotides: TGTGCCACCAGCAGAGAGGCAGGGGCTGGAAAACTGTTTTTT. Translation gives CATSREAGAGKLFF.

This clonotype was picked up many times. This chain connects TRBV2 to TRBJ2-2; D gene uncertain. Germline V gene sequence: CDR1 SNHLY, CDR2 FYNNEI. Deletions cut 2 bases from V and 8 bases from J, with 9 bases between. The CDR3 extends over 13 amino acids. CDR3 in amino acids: CASSERSEGELFF. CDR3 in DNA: TGTGCCAGCAGTGAACGCAGCGAGGGGGAGCTGTTTTTT.

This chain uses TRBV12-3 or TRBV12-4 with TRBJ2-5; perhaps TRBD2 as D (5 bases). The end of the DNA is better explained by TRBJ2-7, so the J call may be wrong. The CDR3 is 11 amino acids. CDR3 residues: CASSRDCEQYF. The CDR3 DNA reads TGTGCCAGCAGCCGGGATTGCGAGCAGTACTTC.

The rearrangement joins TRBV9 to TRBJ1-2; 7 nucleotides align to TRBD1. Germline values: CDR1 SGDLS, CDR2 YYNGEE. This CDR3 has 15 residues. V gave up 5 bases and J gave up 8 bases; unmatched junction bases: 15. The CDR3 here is CASSVGQGTAGGYTF. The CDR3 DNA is TGTGCCAGCAGTGTGGGACAAGGGACAGCGGGAGGCTACACCTTC.

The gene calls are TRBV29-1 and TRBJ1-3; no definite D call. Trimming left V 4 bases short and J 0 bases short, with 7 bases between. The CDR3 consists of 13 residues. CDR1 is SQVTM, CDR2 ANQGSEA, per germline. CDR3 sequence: CSVVDNSGNTIYF. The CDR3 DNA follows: TGCAGCGTTGTAGACAACTCTGGAAACACCATATATTTT.

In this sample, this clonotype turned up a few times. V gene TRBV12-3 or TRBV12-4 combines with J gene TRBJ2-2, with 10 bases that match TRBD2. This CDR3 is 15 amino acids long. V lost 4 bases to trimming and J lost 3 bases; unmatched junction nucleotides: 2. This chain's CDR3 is CASSWTSGYTGELFF. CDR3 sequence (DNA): TGTGCCAGCAGTTGGACTAGCGGTTACACCGGGGAGCTGTTTTTT.

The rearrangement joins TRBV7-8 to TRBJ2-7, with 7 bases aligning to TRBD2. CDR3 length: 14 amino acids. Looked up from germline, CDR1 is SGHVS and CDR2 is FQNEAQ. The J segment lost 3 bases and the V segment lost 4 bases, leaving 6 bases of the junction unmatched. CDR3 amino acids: CASSSPGGHYEQYF. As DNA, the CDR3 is TGTGCCAGCAGCTCGCCGGGAGGCCACTACGAGCAGTACTTC. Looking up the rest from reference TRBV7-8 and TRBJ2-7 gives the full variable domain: GAGVSQSPRYKVAKRGQDVALRCDPISGHVSLFWYQQALGQGPEFLTYFQNEAQLDKSGLPSDRFFAERPEGSVSTLKIQRTQQEDSAVYLCASSSPGGHYEQYFGPGTRLTVT.

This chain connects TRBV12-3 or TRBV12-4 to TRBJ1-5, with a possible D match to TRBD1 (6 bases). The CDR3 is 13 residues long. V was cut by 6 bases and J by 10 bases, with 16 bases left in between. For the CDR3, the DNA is TGTGCCAGCAGGATCGGGGGGGCGCGCCCCCAGCATTTT. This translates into CASRIGGARPQHF.

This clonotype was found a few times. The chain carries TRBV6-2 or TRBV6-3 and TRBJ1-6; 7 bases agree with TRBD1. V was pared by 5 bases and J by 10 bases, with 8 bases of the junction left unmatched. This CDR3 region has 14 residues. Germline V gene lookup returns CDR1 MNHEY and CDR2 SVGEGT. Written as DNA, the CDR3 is TGTGCCAGCAGTATGACAGGGTACGGCTCACCCCTCCACTTT. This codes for CASSMTGYGSPLHF.

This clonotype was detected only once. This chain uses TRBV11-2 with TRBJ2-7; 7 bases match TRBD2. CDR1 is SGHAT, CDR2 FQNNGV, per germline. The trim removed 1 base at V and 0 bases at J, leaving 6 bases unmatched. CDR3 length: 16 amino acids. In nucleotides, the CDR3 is TGTGCCAGCAGCTTAGTTACCGGGAGGAGCTCCTACGAGCAGTACTTC. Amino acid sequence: CASSLVTGRSSYEQYF.